The 30 T cell receptor beta chains presented below share a single source sample, sequenced in a study of vaccination and CD4 T cells after COVID-19. The Oncomine TCR Beta short-read assay was applied to DNA of cultured CD4+ T cells. TCRdb independently ran MiXCR on the PCR reads; one entry per CDR3 protein. The sample has approximately 11,000 distinct CDR3 sequences, around 59% seen once. Stated treatment: roughly 10-day PBMC culture with coronavirus spike peptide pools or control peptides (ViraFEST assay). No antigens are known for them. Sequenced material: CD4+ T cells from blood, cultured in vitro. The receptors come from a human donor who had recovered from COVID-19.

The rearrangement joins TRBV4-1 to TRBJ1-5; 7 nucleotides line up with TRBD1. Germline loops: CDR1 MGHRA, CDR2 YSYEKL. Trimming at V came to 0 bases and at J to 4 bases, leaving 6 bases not matched to a gene. The CDR3 is made up of 16 amino acids. The CDR3 DNA follows: TGCGCCAGCAGCCAAGATCCAGGGGGTCATAATCAGCCCCAGCATTTT. It codes for CASSQDPGGHNQPQHF.

The genes are TRBV7-9 and TRBJ1-2; D might be TRBD1 (5 bases). Germline V gene lookup returns CDR1 SEHNR and CDR2 FQNEAQ (reference sequence). The germline V and J ends were trimmed by 1 base and 7 bases, with 13 bases remaining between them. This CDR3 has 14 amino acids. The CDR3 coding sequence is TGTGCCAGCAGCTTAGGAGGGGTCGAGGTTGGCTACACCTTC. It codes for CASSLGGVEVGYTF. Combining the CDR3 with reference TRBV7-9 and TRBJ1-2 gives the whole variable domain DTGVSQNPRHKITKRGQNVTFRCDPISEHNRLYWYRQTLGQGPEFLTYFQNEAQLEKSRLLSDRFSAERPKGSFSTLEIQRTEQGDSAMYLCASSLGGVEVGYTFGSGTRLTVV.

V usage is TRBV7-6 and J usage is TRBJ1-5, with D perhaps matching TRBD1 (6 bases). The CDR3 runs to 15 residues. Trimming removed 5 bases at V and 7 bases at J, with 18 bases between. Per the germline V gene, CDR1 is SGHVS and CDR2 is FNYEAQ. CDR3 region: CASSPLSGGIQPQHF. CDR3 nucleotides: TGTGCCAGCAGCCCCTTGTCGGGGGGCATCCAGCCCCAGCATTTT.

The V and J genes are TRBV7-2 and TRBJ2-2; either TRBD1 or TRBD2 may supply D (6 bases each). V shed 5 bases and J shed 5 bases, with 15 bases lying between them. The CDR3 spans 15 residues. Germline V gene lookup returns CDR1 SGHTA and CDR2 FQGNSA. Written as DNA, the CDR3 is TGTGCCAGCAGCCCTGGAAGGGGGGATACCGGGGAGCTGTTTTTT. Its translation: CASSPGRGDTGELFF.

V usage is TRBV15 and J usage is TRBJ1-3, with a weak D call TRBD1 (5 bases). The CDR3 consists of 13 residues. The germline V gene has CDR1 LNHNV and CDR2 YYDKDF (reference sequence). V lost 3 bases and J 8 bases, leaving 11 bases between the germline ends. CDR3 in DNA: TGTGCCACCAGCAGGGATCCCAGGGACACCATATATTTT. Encoded protein: CATSRDPRDTIYF.

This clonotype was found a few times. V gene TRBV20-1 combines with J gene TRBJ1-1; D uncertain. V shed 3 bases and J shed 4 bases, with 6 bases lying between them. Germline V gene lookup returns CDR1 DFQATT and CDR2 SNEGSKA (reference sequence). This CDR3 is 11 amino acids long. CDR3 region: CSASRGTEAFF. As DNA, the CDR3 is TGCAGTGCTAGTCGGGGCACTGAAGCTTTCTTT.

In nucleotides, the CDR3 is TGTGCTAGTGGTTTGGTACTGGGGCAGGGGAGGACCGGGGAGCTGTTTTTT. It codes for CASGLVLGQGRTGELFF. This sequence joins TRBV12-5 and TRBJ2-2; possibly TRBD1 or TRBD2 for D (6 bases each). The CDR3 totals 17 residues. The germline CDR1 and CDR2 sequences are LGHNT and FRNRAP. V lost 0 bases and J lost 5, with 16 bases in between.

This chain links TRBV12-3 or TRBV12-4 with TRBJ2-3; 10 bases align to TRBD2. The V and J ends lost 6 bases and 1 base, in that order; junction bases with no gene match: 1. This CDR3 comprises 14 residues. The CDR3 region has the DNA TGTGCCAGCAGCACTAGCGGGGGCACAGATACGCAGTATTTT. Translated: CASSTSGGTDTQYF.

The CDR3 is CASSPSWTGRTEAFF. In DNA, the CDR3 is TGTGCCAGCAGCCCATCTTGGACAGGGCGGACTGAAGCTTTCTTT. The gene calls are TRBV27 and TRBJ1-1, with 8 bases matching TRBD1. This CDR3 is 15 amino acids long. J lost 5 bases, V lost 6 bases, and 11 bases had no gene match. Germline CDR1 MNHEY, CDR2 SMNVEV (reference sequence).

V is TRBV6-5 and J is TRBJ1-1; unclear D gene. Trimming took 3 bases from V and 2 from J, leaving 7 bases between them. CDR3 size: 13 residues. The germline gives CDR1 MNHEY, CDR2 SVGAGI. CDR3 nucleotides: TGTGCCAGCAGTTATGAGGGAAACACTGAAGCTTTCTTT. Its translation: CASSYEGNTEAFF.

This clonotype is labeled as medium-sized. This chain joins TRBV28 and TRBJ2-1, with TRBD1 matching over 9 bases. Germline lookup yields CDR1 MDHEN and CDR2 SYDVKM. This CDR3 comprises 18 residues. After removal of 5 bases from V and 2 bases from J, the junction contained 13 bases not matched to a gene. CDR3 sequence reads: CASSQTIGTGRTYNEQFF. The CDR3 bases are TGTGCCAGCAGTCAGACTATAGGGACAGGGCGGACCTACAATGAGCAGTTCTTC.

This chain joins TRBV19 and TRBJ1-1, with 9 positions matching TRBD1. From germline, CDR1 is LNHDA and CDR2 SQIVND (reference sequence). The CDR3 runs to 13 residues. The J segment lost 9 bases and the V segment lost 4 bases, leaving 6 bases of the junction unmatched. The CDR3 region is CASSTDRGGKAFF. In DNA, the CDR3 is TGTGCCAGTAGTACCGACAGGGGGGGAAAAGCTTTCTTT.

The chain combines TRBV7-9 with TRBJ2-5; D tentatively reads TRBD1 or TRBD2 (6 bases each). Trimming took off 0 bases at V and 2 bases at J, with 10 bases between the two ends. The CDR3 has 15 residues. Germline CDR1 is SEHNR and CDR2 is FQNEAQ (reference sequence). Written as DNA, the CDR3 is TGTGCCAGCAGCTTAGCGGGGGGCCAACAAGAGACCCAGTACTTC. Its translation: CASSLAGGQQETQYF.

The gene calls are TRBV10-1 and TRBJ2-1; D may be TRBD1 (6 bases). The CDR3 is 16 amino acids. From germline, CDR1 is WNHNN and CDR2 SYGVQD (reference sequence). Trimming took off 7 bases at V and 2 bases at J, with 18 bases between the two ends. Here the CDR3 reads CASTEGGFGAYNEQFF. CDR3 DNA sequence: TGCGCCAGCACCGAAGGGGGATTTGGCGCCTACAATGAGCAGTTCTTC.

The chain has TRBV6-1 and TRBJ2-2; the D gene could be TRBD1 or TRBD2 (5 bases each). This CDR3 region has 13 residues. V shed 6 bases and J shed 7 bases, with 12 bases lying between them. CDR1 MNHNS and CDR2 SASEGT come from the germline V gene. In DNA form, the CDR3 reads TGTGCCAGCAGCCGGGACCCCCGCGGGGAGCTGTTTTTT. Translation gives CASSRDPRGELFF.

This clonotype was picked up a small number of times. The V and J genes are TRBV7-2 and TRBJ1-2, with D unresolved. The CDR3 has 14 amino acids. V was cut by 3 bases and J by 1 base, with 9 bases left in between. CDR1 is SGHTA, CDR2 FQGNSA, per germline. CDR3 sequence (DNA): TGTGCCAGCAGCTTCTCACGGGGTAACTATGGCTACACCTTC. Translation: CASSFSRGNYGYTF.

This clonotype was seen only a few times. The rearrangement links TRBV14 to TRBJ1-1; D is ambiguous. The CDR3 has 14 residues. In germline, CDR1 is SGHDN, CDR2 FVKESK. V lost 0 bases and J lost 1, with 6 bases in between. The DNA of the CDR3 is TGTGCCAGCAGCCAAGAGACAAGGAACACTGAAGCTTTCTTT. Its protein product is CASSQETRNTEAFF.

V is TRBV6-2 or TRBV6-3 and J is TRBJ2-2, with 14 bases lining up with TRBD2. V lost 6 bases to trimming and J lost 7 bases; unmatched junction nucleotides: 13. The CDR3 loop spans 18 amino acids. Germline CDR1 and CDR2: MNHEY and SVGEGT. The CDR3 is CASRRPPGLAGVGGELFF. CDR3 nucleotide sequence: TGTGCCAGCAGACGACCCCCGGGACTAGCGGGAGTTGGCGGGGAGCTGTTTTTT.

This clonotype was observed a few times. This chain connects TRBV6-2 or TRBV6-3 to TRBJ1-5; D unclear. Trimming pared 2 bases from V and 0 bases from J, leaving 8 bases between. The CDR3 sequence is 15 residues long. CDR1 is MNHEY, CDR2 SVGEGT, per germline. The DNA for the CDR3 is TGTGCCAGCAGTTACCGGCAGATTAGCAATCAGCCCCAGCATTTT. It specifies CASSYRQISNQPQHF.

This clonotype was seen a handful of times. The chain has TRBV12-3 or TRBV12-4 and TRBJ2-3; no reliable D call. The V end lost 6 bases, the J end lost 0 bases, and 13 bases lay between the germline ends. The CDR3 is 15 amino acids. CDR3 in amino acids: CASSLEPGSTDTQYF. CDR3 nucleotides: TGTGCCAGCAGCCTGGAACCGGGCAGCACAGATACGCAGTATTTT.

This rearrangement joins TRBV12-5 to TRBJ2-7; D is perhaps TRBD2 (5 bases). Trimming removed 6 bases at V and 2 bases at J, with 8 bases between. Germline CDR1 is LGHNT and CDR2 is FRNRAP. This CDR3 is 12 amino acids long. CDR3: CASGLGPYEQYF. CDR3 DNA: TGTGCTAGTGGACTAGGGCCCTACGAGCAGTACTTC.

This chain links TRBV11-3 with TRBJ2-4; possibly TRBD2 for D (5 bases). Trimming shortened V by 1 base and J by 1 base, and 8 bases separated the two germline ends. This CDR3 has 15 amino acids. Germline CDR1 SGHNT, CDR2 YENEEA. CDR3 bases: TGTGCCAGCAGCTTAGGGTCGGGGGCCAAAAACATTCAGTACTTC. Encoded protein: CASSLGSGAKNIQYF.

This clonotype occurred a few times. The chain couples TRBV15 to TRBJ2-4; 11 bases match TRBD2. The germline V gene encodes CDR1 LNHNV and CDR2 YYDKDF (reference sequence). This CDR3 has 14 amino acids. Trimming took 1 base from V and 7 from J; bases not matched to a gene: 0. CDR3 DNA: TGTGCCACCAGCAGAGCTAGCGGGGGGAACATTCAGTACTTC. It specifies CATSRASGGNIQYF.

The chain has TRBV20-1 and TRBJ2-3, with 7 bases aligning to TRBD2. V lost 6 bases to trimming and J lost 7 bases; unmatched junction nucleotides: 13. This CDR3 has 14 amino acids. From germline, CDR1 is DFQATT and CDR2 SNEGSKA (reference sequence). The CDR3 region has the DNA TGCAGTGCCAACTCGGCGGGGAGGGAAAATACGCAGTATTTT. The encoded protein is CSANSAGRENTQYF.

V gene TRBV3-1 combines with J gene TRBJ2-5, with D unresolved. The CDR3 sequence is 12 residues long. Germline V gene lookup returns CDR1 LGHDT and CDR2 YNNKEL (reference sequence). Trimming removed 1 base from V and 5 bases from J, with 5 bases in between. The CDR3 nucleotides are TGTGCCAGCAGCCAAGTACCGGAGACCCAGTACTTC. Amino acid sequence: CASSQVPETQYF.

The chain uses TRBV2 and TRBJ1-1; 8 bases are a match to TRBD1. The V gene's germline CDR1 is SNHLY and CDR2 FYNNEI. CDR3 length: 12 amino acids. V gave up 10 bases and J gave up 5 bases; unmatched junction bases: 6. The DNA for the CDR3 is TGTGCCACCTCGACAGGGGTGACTGAAGCTTTCTTT. This sequence encodes CATSTGVTEAFF.

This rearrangement joins TRBV2 to TRBJ1-5; D remains unclear. Trimming stripped 6 bases from V and 2 bases from J, with 11 bases between. Per the germline V gene, CDR1 is SNHLY and CDR2 is FYNNEI. This CDR3 is 14 amino acids long. The CDR3 is CASRGQRGNQPQHF. CDR3 nucleotides: TGTGCCAGCAGAGGTCAGCGTGGCAATCAGCCCCAGCATTTT.

This clonotype appeared a few times. The chain is built from TRBV7-2 and TRBJ1-5; 12 nucleotides match TRBD1. This CDR3 is 15 amino acids long. Trimming removed 6 bases from V and 7 bases from J; junction bases left unmatched: 7. Germline V CDR1 and CDR2: SGHTA, FQGNSA. The CDR3 protein is CASSSTGTGGQPQHF. CDR3 sequence (DNA): TGTGCCAGCAGTTCAACCGGGACAGGGGGCCAGCCCCAGCATTTT.

This rearrangement joins TRBV20-1 to TRBJ1-6; D possibly corresponds to TRBD1 (5 bases). This CDR3 spans 17 amino acids. Trimming removed 1 base at V and 0 bases at J, with 13 bases between. From germline, CDR1 is DFQATT and CDR2 SNEGSKA (reference sequence). DNA for the CDR3: TGCAGTGCTAGAGGGATGGGGGTGAGCTCCTATAATTCACCCCTCCACTTT. Its protein product is CSARGMGVSSYNSPLHF.

This clonotype was detected only a few times. The rearrangement links TRBV6-2 or TRBV6-3 to TRBJ1-2; D unclear. The germline gives CDR1 MNHEY, CDR2 SVGEGT. This CDR3 contains 12 residues. V was trimmed by 0 bases and J by 8 bases, leaving 7 bases between them. The CDR3 reads CASSYSNRGYTF. The CDR3 bases are TGTGCCAGCAGTTACTCGAACCGGGGCTACACCTTC.